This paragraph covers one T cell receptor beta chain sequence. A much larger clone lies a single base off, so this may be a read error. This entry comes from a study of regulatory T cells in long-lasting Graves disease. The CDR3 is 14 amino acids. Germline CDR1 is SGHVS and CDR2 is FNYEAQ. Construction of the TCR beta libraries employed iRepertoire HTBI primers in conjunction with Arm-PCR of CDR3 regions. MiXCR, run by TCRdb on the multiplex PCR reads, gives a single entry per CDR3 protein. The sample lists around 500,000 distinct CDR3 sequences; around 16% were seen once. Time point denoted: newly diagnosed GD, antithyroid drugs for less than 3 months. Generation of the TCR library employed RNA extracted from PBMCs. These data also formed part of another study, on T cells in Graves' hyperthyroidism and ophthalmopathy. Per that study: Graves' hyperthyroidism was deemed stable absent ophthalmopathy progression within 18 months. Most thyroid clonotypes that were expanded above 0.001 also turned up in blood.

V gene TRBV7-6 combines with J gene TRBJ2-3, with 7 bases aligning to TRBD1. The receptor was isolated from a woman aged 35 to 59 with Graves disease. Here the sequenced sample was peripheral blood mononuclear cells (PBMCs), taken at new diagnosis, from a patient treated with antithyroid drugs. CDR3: CASGFGQAPDTQYF. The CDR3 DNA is TGTGCCAGCGGCTTTGGACAGGCGCCAGATACGCAGTATTTT.